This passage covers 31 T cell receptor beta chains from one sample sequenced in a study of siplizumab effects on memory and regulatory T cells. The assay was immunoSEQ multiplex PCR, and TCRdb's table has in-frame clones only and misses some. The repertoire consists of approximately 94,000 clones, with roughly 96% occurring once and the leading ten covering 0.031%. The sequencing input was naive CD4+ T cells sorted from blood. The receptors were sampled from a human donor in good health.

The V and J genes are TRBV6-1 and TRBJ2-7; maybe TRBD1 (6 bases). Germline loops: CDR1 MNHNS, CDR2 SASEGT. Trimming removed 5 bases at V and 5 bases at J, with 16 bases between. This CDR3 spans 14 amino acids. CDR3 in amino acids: CASSLRRGGDEQYF. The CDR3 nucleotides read TGTGCCAGCAGTCTACGCAGGGGCGGCGACGAGCAGTACTTC.

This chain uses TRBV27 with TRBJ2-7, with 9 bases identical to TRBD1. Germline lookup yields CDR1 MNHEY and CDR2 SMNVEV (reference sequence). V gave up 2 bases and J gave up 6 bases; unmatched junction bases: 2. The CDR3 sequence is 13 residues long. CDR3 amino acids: CASSLGTGLEQYF. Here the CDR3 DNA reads TGTGCCAGCAGTTTAGGGACAGGGCTCGAGCAGTACTTC.

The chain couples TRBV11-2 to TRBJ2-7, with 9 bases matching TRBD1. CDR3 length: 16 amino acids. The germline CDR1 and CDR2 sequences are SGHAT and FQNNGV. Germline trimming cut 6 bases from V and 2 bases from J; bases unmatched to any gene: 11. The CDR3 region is CASRSVGTGLTYEQYF. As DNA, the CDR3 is TGTGCCAGCAGGTCCGTCGGGACAGGGTTAACCTACGAGCAGTACTTC.

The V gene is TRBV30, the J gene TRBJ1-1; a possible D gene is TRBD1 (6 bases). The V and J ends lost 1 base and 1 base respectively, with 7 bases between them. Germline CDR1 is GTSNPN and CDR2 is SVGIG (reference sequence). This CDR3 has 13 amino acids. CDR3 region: CAWSADRNTEAFF. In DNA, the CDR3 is TGTGCCTGGAGTGCGGACAGGAACACTGAAGCTTTCTTT.

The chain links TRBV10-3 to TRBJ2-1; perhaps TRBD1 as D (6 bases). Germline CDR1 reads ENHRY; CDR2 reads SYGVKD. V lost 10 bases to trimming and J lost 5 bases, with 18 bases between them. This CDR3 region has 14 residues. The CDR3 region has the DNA TGTGCCACCATGGACAGCCCCACGGACAATGAGCAGTTCTTC. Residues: CATMDSPTDNEQFF.

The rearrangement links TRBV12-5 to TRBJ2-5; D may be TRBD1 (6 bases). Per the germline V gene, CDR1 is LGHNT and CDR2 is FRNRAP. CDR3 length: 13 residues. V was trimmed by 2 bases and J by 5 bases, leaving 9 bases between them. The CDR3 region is CASGLTGRETQYF. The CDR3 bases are TGTGCTAGTGGTTTGACAGGGCGGGAGACCCAGTACTTC.

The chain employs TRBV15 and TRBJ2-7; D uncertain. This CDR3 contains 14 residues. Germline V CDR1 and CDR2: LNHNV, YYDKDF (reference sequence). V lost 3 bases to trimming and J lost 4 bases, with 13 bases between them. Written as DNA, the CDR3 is TGTGCCACCAGCAGCCGGAAGGGTGCGTACGAGCAGTACTTC. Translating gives CATSSRKGAYEQYF.

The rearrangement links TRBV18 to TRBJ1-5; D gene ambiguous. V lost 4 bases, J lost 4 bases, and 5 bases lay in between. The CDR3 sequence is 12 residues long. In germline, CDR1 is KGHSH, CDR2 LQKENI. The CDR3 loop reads CASSRLNQPQHF. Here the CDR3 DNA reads TGTGCCAGCTCACGGCTGAATCAGCCCCAGCATTTT.

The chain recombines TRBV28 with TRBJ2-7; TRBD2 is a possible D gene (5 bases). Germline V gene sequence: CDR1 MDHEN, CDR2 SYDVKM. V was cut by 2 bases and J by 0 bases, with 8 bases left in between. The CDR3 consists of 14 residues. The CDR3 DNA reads TGTGCCAGCAGTTTAGGACTCCCCTCCTACGAGCAGTACTTC. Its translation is CASSLGLPSYEQYF.

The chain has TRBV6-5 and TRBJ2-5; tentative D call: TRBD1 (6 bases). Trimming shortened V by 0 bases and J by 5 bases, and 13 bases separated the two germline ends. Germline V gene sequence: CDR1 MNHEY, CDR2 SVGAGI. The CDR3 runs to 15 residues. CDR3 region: CASSYSGSRGETQYF. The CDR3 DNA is TGTGCCAGCAGTTACTCAGGCTCCAGGGGTGAGACCCAGTACTTC.

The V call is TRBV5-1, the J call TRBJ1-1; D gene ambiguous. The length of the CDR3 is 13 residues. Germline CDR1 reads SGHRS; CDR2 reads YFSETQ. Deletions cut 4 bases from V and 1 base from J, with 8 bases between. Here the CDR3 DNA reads TGCGCCAGCAGCCTCGGATCGAACACTGAAGCTTTCTTT. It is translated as CASSLGSNTEAFF.

This chain's CDR3 is CASSLDYSSGGLNYEQYF. The CDR3 region has the DNA TGTGCCAGCAGCTTAGACTACTCTAGCGGGGGCCTCAACTACGAGCAGTACTTC. The chain employs TRBV11-2 and TRBJ2-7; 10 bases line up with TRBD2. Germline CDR1 and CDR2: SGHAT and FQNNGV. Germline trimming cut 0 bases from V and 3 bases from J; bases unmatched to any gene: 11. The CDR3 runs to 18 residues.

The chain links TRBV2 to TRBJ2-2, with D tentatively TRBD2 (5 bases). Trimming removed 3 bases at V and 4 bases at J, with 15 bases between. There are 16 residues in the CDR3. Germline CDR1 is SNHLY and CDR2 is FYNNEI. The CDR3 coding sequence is TGTGCCAGCAGTGAGAAAGGAGGACGCGGCACCGGGGAGCTGTTTTTT. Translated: CASSEKGGRGTGELFF.

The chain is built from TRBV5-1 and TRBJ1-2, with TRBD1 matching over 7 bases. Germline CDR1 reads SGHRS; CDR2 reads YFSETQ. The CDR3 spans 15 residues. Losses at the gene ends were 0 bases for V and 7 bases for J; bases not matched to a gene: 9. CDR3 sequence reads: CASSLAGTEMSGYTF. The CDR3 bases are TGCGCCAGCAGCTTGGCCGGGACAGAGATGAGTGGCTACACCTTC.

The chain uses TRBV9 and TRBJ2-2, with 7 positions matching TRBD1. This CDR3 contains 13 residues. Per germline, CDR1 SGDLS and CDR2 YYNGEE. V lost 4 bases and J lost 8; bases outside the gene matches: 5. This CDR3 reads CASSFEGQGELFF. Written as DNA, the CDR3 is TGTGCCAGCAGCTTCGAGGGACAGGGGGAGCTGTTTTTT.

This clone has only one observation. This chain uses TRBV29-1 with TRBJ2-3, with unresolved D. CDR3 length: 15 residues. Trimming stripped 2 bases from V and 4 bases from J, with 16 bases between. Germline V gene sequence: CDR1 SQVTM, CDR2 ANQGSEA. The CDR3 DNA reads TGCAGCGTTGAATTCCGGTACTATTCCCCAGATACGCAGTATTTT. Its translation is CSVEFRYYSPDTQYF.

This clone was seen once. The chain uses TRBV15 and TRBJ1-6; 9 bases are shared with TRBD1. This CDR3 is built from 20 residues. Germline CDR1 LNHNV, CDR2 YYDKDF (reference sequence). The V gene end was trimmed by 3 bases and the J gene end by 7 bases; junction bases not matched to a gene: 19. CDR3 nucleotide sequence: TGTGCCACCAGCAGTAGCCTCCGTTTGGGACAGGGAGCGATGAATTCACCCCTCCACTTT. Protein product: CATSSSLRLGQGAMNSPLHF.

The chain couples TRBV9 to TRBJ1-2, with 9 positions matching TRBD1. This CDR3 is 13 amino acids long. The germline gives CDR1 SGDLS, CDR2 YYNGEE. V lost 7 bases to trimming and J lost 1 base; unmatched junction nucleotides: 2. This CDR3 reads CASGTGINYGYTF. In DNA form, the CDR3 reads TGTGCCAGCGGGACAGGGATTAACTATGGCTACACCTTC.

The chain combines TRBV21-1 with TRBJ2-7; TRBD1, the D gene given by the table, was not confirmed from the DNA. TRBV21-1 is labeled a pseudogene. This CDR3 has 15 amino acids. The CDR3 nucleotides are TGTGCCAGCAGCAAAGCGAAAGGACAAACCTACGAGCAGTACTTC. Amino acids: CASSKAKGQTYEQYF.

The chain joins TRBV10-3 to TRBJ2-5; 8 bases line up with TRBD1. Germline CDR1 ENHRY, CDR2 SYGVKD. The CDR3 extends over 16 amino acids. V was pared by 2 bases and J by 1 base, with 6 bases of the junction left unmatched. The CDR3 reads CAISEGQGMFQETQYF. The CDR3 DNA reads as TGTGCCATCAGTGAGGGACAGGGAATGTTCCAAGAGACCCAGTACTTC.

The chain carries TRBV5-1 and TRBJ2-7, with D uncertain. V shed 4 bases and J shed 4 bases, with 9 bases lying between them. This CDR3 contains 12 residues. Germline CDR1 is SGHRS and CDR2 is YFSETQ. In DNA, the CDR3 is TGCGCCAGCAGCCATTTCGGGTACGAGCAGTACTTC. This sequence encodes CASSHFGYEQYF.

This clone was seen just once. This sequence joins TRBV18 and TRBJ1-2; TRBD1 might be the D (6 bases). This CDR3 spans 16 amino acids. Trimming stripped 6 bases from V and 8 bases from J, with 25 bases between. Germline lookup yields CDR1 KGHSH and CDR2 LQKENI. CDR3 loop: CASSPGAQGVPRGYTF. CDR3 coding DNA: TGTGCCAGCTCGCCAGGGGCACAGGGTGTCCCTAGGGGCTACACCTTC.

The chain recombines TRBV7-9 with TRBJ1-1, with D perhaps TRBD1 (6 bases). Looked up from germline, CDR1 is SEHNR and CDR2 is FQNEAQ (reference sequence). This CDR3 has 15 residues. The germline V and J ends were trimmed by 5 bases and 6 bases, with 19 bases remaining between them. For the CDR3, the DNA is TGTGCCAGCAGCCTATCTCGGGGGCTGGGTGCTGAAGCTTTCTTT. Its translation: CASSLSRGLGAEAFF.

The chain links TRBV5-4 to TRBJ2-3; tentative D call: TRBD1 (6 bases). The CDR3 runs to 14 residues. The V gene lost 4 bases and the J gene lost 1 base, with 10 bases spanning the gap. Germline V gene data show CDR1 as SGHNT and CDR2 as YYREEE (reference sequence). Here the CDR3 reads CASSVDRRTDTQYF. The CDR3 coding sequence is TGTGCCAGCAGCGTGGACAGACGCACAGATACGCAGTATTTT. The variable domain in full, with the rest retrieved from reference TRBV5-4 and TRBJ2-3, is ETGVTQSPTHLIKTRGQQVTLRCSSQSGHNTVSWYQQALGQGPQFIFQYYREEENGRGNFPPRFSGLQFPNYSSELNVNALELDDSALYLCASSVDRRTDTQYFGPGTRLTVL.

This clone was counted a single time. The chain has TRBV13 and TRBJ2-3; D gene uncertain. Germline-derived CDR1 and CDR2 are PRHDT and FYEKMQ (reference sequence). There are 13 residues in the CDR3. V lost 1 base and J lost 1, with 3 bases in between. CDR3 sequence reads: CASSLERTDTQYF. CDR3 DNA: TGTGCCAGCAGCTTAGAACGCACAGATACGCAGTATTTT.

CDR3 residues: CASSYTRDTSYNEQFF. Here the CDR3 DNA reads TGTGCCAGCAGCTACACCCGGGACACCTCCTACAATGAGCAGTTCTTC. The V gene is TRBV7-2, the J gene TRBJ2-1; D might be TRBD1 (6 bases). Trimming stripped 4 bases from V and 0 bases from J, with 13 bases between. The CDR3 runs 16 residues. Germline CDR1 and CDR2: SGHTA and FQGNSA.

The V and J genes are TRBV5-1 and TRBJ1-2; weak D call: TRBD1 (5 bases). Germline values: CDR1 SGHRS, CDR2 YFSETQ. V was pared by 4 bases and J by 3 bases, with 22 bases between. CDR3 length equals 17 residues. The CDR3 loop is CASSIGTALAKDYGYTF. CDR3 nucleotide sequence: TGCGCCAGCAGCATTGGGACCGCCCTTGCAAAAGACTATGGCTACACCTTC.

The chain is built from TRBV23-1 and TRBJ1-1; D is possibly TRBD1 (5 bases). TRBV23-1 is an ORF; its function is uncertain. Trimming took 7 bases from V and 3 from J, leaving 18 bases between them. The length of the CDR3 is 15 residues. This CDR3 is CASTNVWRGHTEAFF. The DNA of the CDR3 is TGCGCCAGCACTAACGTTTGGAGGGGACACACTGAAGCTTTCTTT.

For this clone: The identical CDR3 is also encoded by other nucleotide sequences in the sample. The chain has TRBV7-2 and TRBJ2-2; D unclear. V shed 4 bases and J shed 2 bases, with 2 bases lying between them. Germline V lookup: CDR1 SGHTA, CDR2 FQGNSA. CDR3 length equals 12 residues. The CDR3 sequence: CASSSNTGELFF. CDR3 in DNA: TGTGCCAGCAGCTCTAACACCGGGGAGCTGTTTTTT.

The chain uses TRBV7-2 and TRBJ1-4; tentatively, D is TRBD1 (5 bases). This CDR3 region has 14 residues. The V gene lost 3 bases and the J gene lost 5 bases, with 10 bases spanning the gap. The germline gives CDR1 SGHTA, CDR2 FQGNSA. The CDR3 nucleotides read TGTGCCAGCAGCTTGGGTGGGGCCAATGAAAAACTGTTTTTT. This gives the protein CASSLGGANEKLFF.

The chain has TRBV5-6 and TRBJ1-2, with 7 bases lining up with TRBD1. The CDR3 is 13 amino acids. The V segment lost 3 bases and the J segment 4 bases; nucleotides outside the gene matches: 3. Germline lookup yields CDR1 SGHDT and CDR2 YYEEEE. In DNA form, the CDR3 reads TGTGCCAGCAGCTCGGGACAGCTCTATGGCTACACCTTC. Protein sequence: CASSSGQLYGYTF.